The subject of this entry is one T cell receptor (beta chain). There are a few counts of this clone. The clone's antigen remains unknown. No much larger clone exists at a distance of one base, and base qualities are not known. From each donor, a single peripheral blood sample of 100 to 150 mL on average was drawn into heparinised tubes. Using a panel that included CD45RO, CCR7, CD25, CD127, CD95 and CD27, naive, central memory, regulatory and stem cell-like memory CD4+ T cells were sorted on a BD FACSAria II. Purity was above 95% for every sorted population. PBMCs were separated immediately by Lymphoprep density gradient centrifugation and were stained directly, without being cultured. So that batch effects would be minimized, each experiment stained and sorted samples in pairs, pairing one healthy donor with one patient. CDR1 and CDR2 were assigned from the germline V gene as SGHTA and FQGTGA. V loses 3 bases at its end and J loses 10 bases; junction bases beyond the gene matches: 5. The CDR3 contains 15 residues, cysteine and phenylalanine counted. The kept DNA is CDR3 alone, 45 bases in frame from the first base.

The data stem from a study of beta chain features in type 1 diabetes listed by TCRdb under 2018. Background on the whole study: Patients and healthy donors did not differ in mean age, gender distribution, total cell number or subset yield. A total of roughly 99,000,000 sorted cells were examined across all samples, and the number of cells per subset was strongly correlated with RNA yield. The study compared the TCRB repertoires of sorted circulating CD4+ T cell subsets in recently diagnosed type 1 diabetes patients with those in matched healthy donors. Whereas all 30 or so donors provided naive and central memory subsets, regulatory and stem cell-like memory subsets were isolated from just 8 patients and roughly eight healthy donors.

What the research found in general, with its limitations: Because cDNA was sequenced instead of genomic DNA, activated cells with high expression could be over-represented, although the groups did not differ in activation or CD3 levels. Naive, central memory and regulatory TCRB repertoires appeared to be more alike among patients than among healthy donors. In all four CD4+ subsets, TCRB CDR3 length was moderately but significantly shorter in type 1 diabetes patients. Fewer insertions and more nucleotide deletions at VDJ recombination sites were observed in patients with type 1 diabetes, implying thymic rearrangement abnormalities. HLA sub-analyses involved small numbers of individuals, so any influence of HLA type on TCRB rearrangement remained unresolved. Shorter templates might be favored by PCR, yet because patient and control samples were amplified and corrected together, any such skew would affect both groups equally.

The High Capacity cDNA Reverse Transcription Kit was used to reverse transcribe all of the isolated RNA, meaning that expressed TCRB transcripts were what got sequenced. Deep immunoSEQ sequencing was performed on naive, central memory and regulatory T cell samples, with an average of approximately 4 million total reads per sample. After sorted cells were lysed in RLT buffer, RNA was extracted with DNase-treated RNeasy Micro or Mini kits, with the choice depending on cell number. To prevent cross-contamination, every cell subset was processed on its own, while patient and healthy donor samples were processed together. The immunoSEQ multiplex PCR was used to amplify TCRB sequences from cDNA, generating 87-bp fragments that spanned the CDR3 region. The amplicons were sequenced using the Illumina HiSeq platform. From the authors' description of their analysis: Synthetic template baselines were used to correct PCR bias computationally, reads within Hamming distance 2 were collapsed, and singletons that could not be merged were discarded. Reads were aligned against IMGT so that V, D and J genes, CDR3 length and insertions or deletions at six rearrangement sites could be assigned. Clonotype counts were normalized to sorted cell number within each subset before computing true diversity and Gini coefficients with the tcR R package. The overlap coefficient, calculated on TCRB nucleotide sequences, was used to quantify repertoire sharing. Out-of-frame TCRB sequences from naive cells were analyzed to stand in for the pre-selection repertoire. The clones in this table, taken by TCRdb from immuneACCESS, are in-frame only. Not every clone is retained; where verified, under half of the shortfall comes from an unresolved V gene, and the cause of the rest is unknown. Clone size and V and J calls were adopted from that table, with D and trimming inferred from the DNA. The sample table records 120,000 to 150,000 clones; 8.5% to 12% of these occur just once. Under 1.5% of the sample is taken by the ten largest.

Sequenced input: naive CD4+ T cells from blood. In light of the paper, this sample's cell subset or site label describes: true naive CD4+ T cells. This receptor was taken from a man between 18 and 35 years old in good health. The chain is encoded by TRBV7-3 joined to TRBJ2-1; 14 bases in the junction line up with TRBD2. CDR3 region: CASSFAGLAGGEQFF. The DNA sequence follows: TGTGCCAGCAGCTTCGCCGGACTAGCGGGGGGAGAGCAGTTCTTC. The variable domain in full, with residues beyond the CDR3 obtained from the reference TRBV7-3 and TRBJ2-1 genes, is GAGVSQTPSNKVTEKGKYVELRCDPISGHTALYWYRQSLGQGPEFLIYFQGTGAADDSGLPNDRFFAVRPEGSVSTLKIQRTERGDSAVYLCASSFAGLAGGEQFFGPGTRLTVL.